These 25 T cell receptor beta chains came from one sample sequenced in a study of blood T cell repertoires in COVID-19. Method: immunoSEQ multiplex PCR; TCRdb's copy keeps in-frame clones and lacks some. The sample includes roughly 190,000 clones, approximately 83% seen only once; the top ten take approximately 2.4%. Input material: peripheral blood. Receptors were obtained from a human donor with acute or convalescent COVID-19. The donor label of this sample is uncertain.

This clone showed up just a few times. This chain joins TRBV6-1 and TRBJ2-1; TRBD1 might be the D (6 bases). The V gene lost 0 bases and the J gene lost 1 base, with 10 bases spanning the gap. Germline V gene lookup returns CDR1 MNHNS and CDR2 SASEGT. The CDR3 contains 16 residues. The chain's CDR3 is CASSEARQGSYNEQFF. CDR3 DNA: TGTGCCAGCAGTGAAGCGAGGCAGGGGTCCTACAATGAGCAGTTCTTC.

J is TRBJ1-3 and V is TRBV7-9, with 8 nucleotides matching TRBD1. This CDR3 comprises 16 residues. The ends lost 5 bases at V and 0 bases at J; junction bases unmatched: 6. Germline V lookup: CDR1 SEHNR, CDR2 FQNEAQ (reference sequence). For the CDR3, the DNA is TGTGCCAGCAGCCCCTACAGGGGGAGCTCTGGAAACACCATATATTTT. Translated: CASSPYRGSSGNTIYF.

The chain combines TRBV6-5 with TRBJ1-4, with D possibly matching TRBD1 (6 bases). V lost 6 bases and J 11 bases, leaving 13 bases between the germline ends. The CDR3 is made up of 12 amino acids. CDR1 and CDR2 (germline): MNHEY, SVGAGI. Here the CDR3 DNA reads TGTGCCAGCAGCCCGCACAGGGATAAACTGTTTTTT. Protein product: CASSPHRDKLFF.

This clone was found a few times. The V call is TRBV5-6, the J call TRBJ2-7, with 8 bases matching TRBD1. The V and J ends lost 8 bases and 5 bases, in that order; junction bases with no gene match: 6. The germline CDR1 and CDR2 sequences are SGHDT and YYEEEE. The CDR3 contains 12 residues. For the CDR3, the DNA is TGTGCCAGTTCAGCAGGGGGCCACGAGCAGTACTTC. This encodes CASSAGGHEQYF.

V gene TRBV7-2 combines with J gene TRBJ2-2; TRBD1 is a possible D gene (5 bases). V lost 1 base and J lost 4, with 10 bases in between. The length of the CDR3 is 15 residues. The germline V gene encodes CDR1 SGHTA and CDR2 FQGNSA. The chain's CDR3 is CASSLVSRGTGELFF. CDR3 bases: TGTGCCAGCAGCTTAGTCAGTAGGGGCACCGGGGAGCTGTTTTTT.

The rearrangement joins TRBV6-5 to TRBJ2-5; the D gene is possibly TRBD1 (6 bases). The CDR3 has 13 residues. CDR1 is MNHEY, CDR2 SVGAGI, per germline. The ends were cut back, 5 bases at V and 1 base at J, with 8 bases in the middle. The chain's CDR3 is CASSRTVQETQYF. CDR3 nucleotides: TGTGCCAGCAGTCGGACAGTCCAAGAGACCCAGTACTTC.

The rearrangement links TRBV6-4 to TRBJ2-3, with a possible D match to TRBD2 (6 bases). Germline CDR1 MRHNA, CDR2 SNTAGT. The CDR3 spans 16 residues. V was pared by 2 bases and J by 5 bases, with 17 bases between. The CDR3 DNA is TGTGCCAGCAGTGACGATTATCGGGAGAGGGGAGATACGCAGTATTTT. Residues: CASSDDYRERGDTQYF.

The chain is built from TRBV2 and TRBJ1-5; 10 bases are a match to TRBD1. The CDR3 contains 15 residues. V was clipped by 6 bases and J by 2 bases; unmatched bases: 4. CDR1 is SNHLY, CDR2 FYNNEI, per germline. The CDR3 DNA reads TGTGCCAGCAGGGCCGGGACAGGGGGCAATCAGCCCCAGCATTTT. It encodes CASRAGTGGNQPQHF.

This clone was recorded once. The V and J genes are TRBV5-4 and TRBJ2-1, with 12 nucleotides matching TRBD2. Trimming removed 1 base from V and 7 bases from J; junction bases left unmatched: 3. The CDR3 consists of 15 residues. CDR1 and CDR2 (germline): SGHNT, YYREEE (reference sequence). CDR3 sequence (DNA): TGTGCCAGCAGCTTGACTAGCGGGGGGAAGAATGAGCAGTTCTTC. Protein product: CASSLTSGGKNEQFF.

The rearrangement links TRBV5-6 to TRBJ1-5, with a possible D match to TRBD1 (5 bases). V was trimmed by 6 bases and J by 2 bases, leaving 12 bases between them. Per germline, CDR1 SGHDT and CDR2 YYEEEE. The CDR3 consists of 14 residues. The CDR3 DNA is TGTGCCAGCAACAACTGGGGGGGCAATCAGCCCCAGCATTTT. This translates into CASNNWGGNQPQHF.

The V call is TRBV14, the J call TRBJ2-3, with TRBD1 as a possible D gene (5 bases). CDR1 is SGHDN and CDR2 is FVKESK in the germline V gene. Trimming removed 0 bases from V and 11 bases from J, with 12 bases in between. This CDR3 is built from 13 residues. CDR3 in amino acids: CASSQEEHQGQYF. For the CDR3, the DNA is TGTGCCAGCAGCCAAGAGGAGCACCAGGGGCAGTATTTT.

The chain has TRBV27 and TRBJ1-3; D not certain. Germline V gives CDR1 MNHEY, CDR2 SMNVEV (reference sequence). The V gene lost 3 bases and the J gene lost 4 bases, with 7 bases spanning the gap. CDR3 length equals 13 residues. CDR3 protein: CASSFGVGNTIYF. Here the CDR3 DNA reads TGTGCCAGCAGTTTCGGGGTAGGAAACACCATATATTTT.

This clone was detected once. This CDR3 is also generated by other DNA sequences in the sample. The CDR3 sequence: CASSAQGGGRETQYF. In DNA form, the CDR3 reads TGTGCCAGCAGCGCCCAGGGGGGCGGGCGAGAGACCCAGTACTTC. The V and J genes are TRBV9 and TRBJ2-5, with D possibly matching TRBD1 (7 bases). Trimming took off 3 bases at V and 4 bases at J, with 16 bases between the two ends. Germline CDR1 reads SGDLS; CDR2 reads YYNGEE. This CDR3 comprises 15 residues.

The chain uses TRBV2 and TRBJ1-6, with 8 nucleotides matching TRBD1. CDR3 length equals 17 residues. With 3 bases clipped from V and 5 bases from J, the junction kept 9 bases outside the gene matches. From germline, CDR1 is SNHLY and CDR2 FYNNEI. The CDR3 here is CASSDWRQGIDNSPLHF. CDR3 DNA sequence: TGTGCCAGCAGTGACTGGAGACAGGGGATCGATAATTCACCCCTCCACTTT.

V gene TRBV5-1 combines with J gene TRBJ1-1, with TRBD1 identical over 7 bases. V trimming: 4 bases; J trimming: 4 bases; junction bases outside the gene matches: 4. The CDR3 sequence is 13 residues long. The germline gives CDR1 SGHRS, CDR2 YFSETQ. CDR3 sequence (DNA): TGCGCCAGCAGCAGGGCAGGGGGCACTGAAGCTTTCTTT. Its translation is CASSRAGGTEAFF.

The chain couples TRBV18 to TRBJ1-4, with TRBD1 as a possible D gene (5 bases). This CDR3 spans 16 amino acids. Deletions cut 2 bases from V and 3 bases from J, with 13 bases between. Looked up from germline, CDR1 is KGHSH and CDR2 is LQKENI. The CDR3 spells CASSPDSAAANEKLFF. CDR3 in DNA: TGTGCCAGCTCACCAGACAGCGCCGCGGCTAATGAAAAACTGTTTTTT.

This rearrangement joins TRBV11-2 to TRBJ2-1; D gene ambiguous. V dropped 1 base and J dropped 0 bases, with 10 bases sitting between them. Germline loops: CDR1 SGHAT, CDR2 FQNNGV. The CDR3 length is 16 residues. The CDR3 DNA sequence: TGTGCCAGCAGCTTAGTCCCGCGGAGCTCCTACAATGAGCAGTTCTTC. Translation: CASSLVPRSSYNEQFF.

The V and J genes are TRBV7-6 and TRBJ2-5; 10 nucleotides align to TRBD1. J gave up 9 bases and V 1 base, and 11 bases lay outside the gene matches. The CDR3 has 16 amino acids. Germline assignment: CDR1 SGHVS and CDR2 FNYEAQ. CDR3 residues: CASSLGASGTGVSQYF. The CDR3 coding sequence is TGTGCCAGCAGCTTAGGAGCGTCCGGGACAGGGGTTTCCCAGTACTTC. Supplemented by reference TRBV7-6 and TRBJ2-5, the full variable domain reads GAGVSQSPRYKVTKRGQDVALRCDPISGHVSLYWYRQALGQGPEFLTYFNYEAQQDKSGLPNDRFSAERPEGSISTLTIQRTEQRDSAMYRCASSLGASGTGVSQYFGPGTRLLVL.

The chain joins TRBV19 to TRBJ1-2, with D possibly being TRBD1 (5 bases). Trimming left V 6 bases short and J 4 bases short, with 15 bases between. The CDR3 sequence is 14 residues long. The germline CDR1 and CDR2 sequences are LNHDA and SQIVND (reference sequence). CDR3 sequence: CASSPPVDTYGYTF. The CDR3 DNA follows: TGTGCCAGTAGCCCCCCCGTGGACACCTATGGCTACACCTTC. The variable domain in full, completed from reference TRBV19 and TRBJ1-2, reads DGGITQSPKYLFRKEGQNVTLSCEQNLNHDAMYWYRQDPGQGLRLIYYSQIVNDFQKGDIAEGYSVSREKKESFPLTVTSAQKNPTAFYLCASSPPVDTYGYTFGSGTRLTVV.

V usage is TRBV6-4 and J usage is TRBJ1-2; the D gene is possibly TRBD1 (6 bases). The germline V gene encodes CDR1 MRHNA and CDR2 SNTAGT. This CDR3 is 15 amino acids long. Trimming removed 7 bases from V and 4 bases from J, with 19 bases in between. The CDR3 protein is CASKRGSHQPYGYTF. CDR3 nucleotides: TGTGCCAGCAAGAGGGGGAGCCACCAACCCTATGGCTACACCTTC.

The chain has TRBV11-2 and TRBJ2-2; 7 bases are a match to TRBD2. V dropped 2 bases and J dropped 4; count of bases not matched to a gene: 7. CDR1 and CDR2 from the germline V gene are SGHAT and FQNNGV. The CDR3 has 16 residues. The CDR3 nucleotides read TGTGCCAGCAGCTTATACGCACTAGCGACCACCGGGGAGCTGTTTTTT. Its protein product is CASSLYALATTGELFF.

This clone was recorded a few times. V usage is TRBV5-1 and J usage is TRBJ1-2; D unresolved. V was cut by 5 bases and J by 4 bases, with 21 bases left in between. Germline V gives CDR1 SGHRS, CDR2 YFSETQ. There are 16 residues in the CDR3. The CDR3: CASSPGPRGKIYGYTF. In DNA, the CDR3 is TGCGCCAGCAGTCCCGGCCCACGGGGAAAAATCTATGGCTACACCTTC.

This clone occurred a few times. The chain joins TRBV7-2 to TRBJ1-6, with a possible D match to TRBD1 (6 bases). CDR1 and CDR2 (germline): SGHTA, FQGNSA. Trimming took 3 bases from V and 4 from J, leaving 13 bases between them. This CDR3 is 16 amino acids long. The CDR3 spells CASSLYREPYNSPLHF. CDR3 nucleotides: TGTGCCAGCAGCTTGTACAGGGAGCCATATAATTCACCCCTCCACTTT.

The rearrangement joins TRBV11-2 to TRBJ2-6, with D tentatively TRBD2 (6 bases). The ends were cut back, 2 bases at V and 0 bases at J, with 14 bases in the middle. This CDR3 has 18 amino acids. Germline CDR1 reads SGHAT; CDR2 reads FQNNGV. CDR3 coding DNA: TGTGCCAGCAGCTTATTTCGGGGGAGATCCTCTGGGGCCAACGTCCTGACTTTC. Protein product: CASSLFRGRSSGANVLTF.

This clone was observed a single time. The CDR3 DNA reads as TGTGCCAGCAGTTTATCAGGGGATGGTGAAGCTTTCTTT. As protein: CASSLSGDGEAFF. V usage is TRBV27 and J usage is TRBJ1-1; TRBD1 is a possible D gene (5 bases). The CDR3 covers 13 residues. V lost 0 bases and J lost 7, with 9 bases in between. In germline, CDR1 is MNHEY, CDR2 SMNVEV (reference sequence).